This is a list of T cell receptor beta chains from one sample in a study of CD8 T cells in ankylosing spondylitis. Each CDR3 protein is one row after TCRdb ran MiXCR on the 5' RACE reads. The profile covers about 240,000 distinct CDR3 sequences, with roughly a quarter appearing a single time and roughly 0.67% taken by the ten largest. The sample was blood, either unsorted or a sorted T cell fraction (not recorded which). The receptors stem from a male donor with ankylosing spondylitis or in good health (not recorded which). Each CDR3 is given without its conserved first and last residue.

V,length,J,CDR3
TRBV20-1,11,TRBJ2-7,SARLQGIGEQY
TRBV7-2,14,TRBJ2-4,ASSLGQRGGKNIQY
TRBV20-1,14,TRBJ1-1,SAKRYLGGTNTEAF
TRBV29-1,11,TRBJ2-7,SARTGGSYEQY
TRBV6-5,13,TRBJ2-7,ASSFLAGGVYEQY
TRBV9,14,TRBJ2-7,ASSVGTDQSSYEQY
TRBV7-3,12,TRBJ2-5,ASSPDRSWETQY
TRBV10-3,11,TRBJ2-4,AISEFQENIQY
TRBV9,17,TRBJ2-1,ASSSRTGQGMNGYNEQF
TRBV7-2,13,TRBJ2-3,ASSLDGGGSDTQY
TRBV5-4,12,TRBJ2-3,ASSLVSGADTQY
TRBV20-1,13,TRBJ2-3,SARNPSGGPDTQY
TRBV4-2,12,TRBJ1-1,ASSQYNRGTEAF